One sample yielded the 3 T cell receptor beta chains listed below, sequenced in a study of blood T cell repertoires in COVID-19. Sequenced by immunoSEQ multiplex PCR; TCRdb stores in-frame clones only, minus some. This sample has roughly 200,000 clones, with more than 80% found just once. Sequenced: peripheral blood. The receptors derive from a woman aged 80 or over with COVID-19, enrolled during active disease.

The chain joins TRBV5-1 to TRBJ2-1; the match to TRBD2 covers 12 bases. The CDR3 is 15 amino acids. Germline assignment: CDR1 SGHRS and CDR2 YFSETQ. V dropped 5 bases and J dropped 4; count of bases not matched to a gene: 4. CDR3 sequence: CASRGTSGPYNEQFF. For the CDR3, the DNA is TGCGCCAGCAGGGGGACTAGCGGGCCTTACAATGAGCAGTTCTTC. The full variable domain, completed using reference TRBV5-1 and TRBJ2-1, is KAGVTQTPRYLIKTRGQQVTLSCSPISGHRSVSWYQQTPGQGLQFLFEYFSETQRNKGNFPGRFSGRQFSNSRSEMNVSTLELGDSALYLCASRGTSGPYNEQFFGPGTRLTVL.

The chain is built from TRBV4-1 and TRBJ2-7; D possibly corresponds to TRBD2 (6 bases). Germline assignment: CDR1 MGHRA and CDR2 YSYEKL. V was trimmed by 2 bases and J by 3 bases, leaving 11 bases between them. This CDR3 is 14 amino acids long. The DNA for the CDR3 is TGCGCCAGCAGCCAACCCTCGGGGGTCTACGAGCAGTACTTC. It translates to CASSQPSGVYEQYF.

The rearrangement uses TRBV13 and TRBJ1-3; D is ambiguous. The V end was cut by 0 bases, the J end by 8 bases, with 14 bases between. The CDR3 totals 15 residues. Germline assignment: CDR1 PRHDT and CDR2 FYEKMQ (reference sequence). The CDR3 here is CASSLGPGPRDTIYF. The CDR3 coding sequence is TGTGCCAGCAGCTTAGGTCCCGGCCCTCGGGACACCATATATTTT.